A single sample gave rise to the 18 T cell receptor beta chains below, sequenced in a study of shared clonotypes between healthy human individuals. The protocol was immunoSEQ multiplex PCR, while the TCRdb copy is restricted to in-frame clones and leaves out a portion. The sample lists around 1.9 million clones; about 93% were seen once. Naive-designated CD8 cells lacked CD45RO, were positively enriched for CCR7, and omitted terminally differentiated effector memory CD45RA+ cells. The sample comprised naive CD8+ T cells from PBMCs. The origin of the receptors is a young man in good health. Some clones in this sample may be carry-over from other donors' samples.

About this clone itself: Other DNA variants within this sample encode the same CDR3. V usage is TRBV27 and J usage is TRBJ2-6, with a possible D match to TRBD1 (5 bases). The CDR3 sequence is 15 residues long. V lost 6 bases, J lost 1 base, and 10 bases lay in between. The germline gives CDR1 MNHEY, CDR2 SMNVEV (reference sequence). The CDR3 coding sequence is TGTGCCAGCAGCCCAAGGGGATCTGGGGCCAACGTCCTGACTTTC. Protein sequence: CASSPRGSGANVLTF.

The rearrangement joins TRBV28 to TRBJ2-1; TRBD2 agrees at 8 bases. CDR3 size: 14 residues. Germline CDR1 reads MDHEN; CDR2 reads SYDVKM. V shed 5 bases, J shed 8 bases, and the junction held 8 bases outside the gene matches. Here the CDR3 reads CASSPPPGLDEQFF. The DNA for the CDR3 is TGTGCCAGCAGTCCCCCGCCGGGACTAGATGAGCAGTTCTTC.

The gene calls are TRBV27 and TRBJ1-2; 9 nucleotides match TRBD1. This CDR3 region has 14 residues. With V trimmed by 4 bases and J by 4 bases, 4 bases remained unmatched. CDR1 is MNHEY, CDR2 SMNVEV, per germline (reference sequence). The CDR3 region is CASSWGGQGYGYTF. In nucleotides, the CDR3 is TGTGCCAGCAGTTGGGGGGGACAGGGCTATGGCTACACCTTC.

The chain recombines TRBV5-8 with TRBJ2-7, with 8 positions matching TRBD2. This CDR3 is 15 amino acids long. V dropped 3 bases and J dropped 1; count of bases not matched to a gene: 6. CDR1 SGHTS and CDR2 YDEGEE come from the germline V gene. The CDR3 DNA follows: TGTGCCAGCAGCTCGTCGGGGGGGGGTTCCTACGAGCAGTACTTC. Residues: CASSSSGGGSYEQYF.

This chain joins TRBV7-6 and TRBJ2-1; D perhaps matches TRBD2 (6 bases). V lost 0 bases to trimming and J lost 15 bases, with 15 bases between them. The germline V gene encodes CDR1 SGHVS and CDR2 FNYEAQ. The CDR3 totals 13 residues. CDR3 sequence reads: CASSLAEGPDPFF. The CDR3 coding sequence is TGTGCCAGCAGCTTAGCGGAGGGCCCTGACCCGTTCTTC.

This clone came up once. The CDR3 sequence is CASSVNSGRAPGEQFF. The CDR3 DNA reads as TGTGCCAGCAGCGTAAATAGCGGGAGGGCCCCGGGGGAGCAGTTCTTC. The V call is TRBV7-2, the J call TRBJ2-1, with 11 bases matching TRBD2. The CDR3 is 16 amino acids. V lost 5 bases and J lost 10; bases outside the gene matches: 13. Germline V CDR1 and CDR2: SGHTA, FQGNSA.

V usage is TRBV7-9 and J usage is TRBJ2-7; TRBD1 agrees at 11 bases. CDR3 size: 14 residues. Germline CDR1 SEHNR, CDR2 FQNEAQ (reference sequence). V shed 5 bases, J shed 6 bases, and the junction held 6 bases outside the gene matches. CDR3 residues: CASSLSGTGGEQYF. The CDR3 region has the DNA TGTGCCAGCAGCCTGTCCGGGACAGGGGGCGAGCAGTACTTC.

This clone appeared a single time. The sample contains more than one DNA sequence encoding this CDR3. The chain carries TRBV14 and TRBJ2-7, with D possibly being TRBD1 (5 bases). Trimming took 2 bases from V and 2 from J, leaving 10 bases between them. Germline V CDR1 and CDR2: SGHDN, FVKESK. CDR3 size: 14 residues. The CDR3, as DNA: TGTGCCAGCAGCCAAAGGGGCAGGGCCTACGAGCAGTACTTC. Translating it yields CASSQRGRAYEQYF. Full variable domain (missing parts from reference TRBV14 and TRBJ2-7): EAGVTQFPSHSVIEKGQTVTLRCDPISGHDNLYWYRRVMGKEIKFLLHFVKESKQDESGMPNNRFLAERTGGTYSTLKVQPAELEDSGVYFCASSQRGRAYEQYFGPGTRLTVT.

A word on this clone: Other DNA sequences within the sample encode an identical CDR3. V usage is TRBV7-9 and J usage is TRBJ2-1; maybe TRBD1 (5 bases). Per the germline V gene, CDR1 is SEHNR and CDR2 is FQNEAQ (reference sequence). This CDR3 region has 13 residues. V lost 6 bases, J lost 0 bases, and 6 bases lay in between. The CDR3 here is CASRRGSYNEQFF. DNA of the CDR3: TGTGCCAGCAGAAGGGGCTCCTACAATGAGCAGTTCTTC.

The chain is built from TRBV28 and TRBJ2-4; D is perhaps TRBD1 or TRBD2 (5 bases each). Germline V lookup: CDR1 MDHEN, CDR2 SYDVKM. CDR3 length equals 15 residues. The V end was cut by 5 bases, the J end by 6 bases, with 17 bases between. The CDR3 sequence is CASSPQGNAGNIQYF. The CDR3 bases are TGTGCCAGCAGTCCTCAGGGTAACGCGGGAAACATTCAGTACTTC.

This chain joins TRBV7-9 and TRBJ1-2, with TRBD1 matching over 8 bases. This CDR3 region has 16 residues. Germline V gene lookup returns CDR1 SEHNR and CDR2 FQNEAQ (reference sequence). V shed 5 bases, J shed 5 bases, and the junction held 13 bases outside the gene matches. The CDR3 here is CASSHIPGQGRYGYTF. The CDR3 DNA follows: TGTGCCAGCAGCCACATACCCGGACAGGGAAGATATGGCTACACCTTC. The full variable domain, completed using reference TRBV7-9 and TRBJ1-2, is DTGVSQNPRHKITKRGQNVTFRCDPISEHNRLYWYRQTLGQGPEFLTYFQNEAQLEKSRLLSDRFSAERPKGSFSTLEIQRTEQGDSAMYLCASSHIPGQGRYGYTFGSGTRLTVV.

This chain connects TRBV27 to TRBJ1-1; the D gene is possibly TRBD1 (5 bases). From germline, CDR1 is MNHEY and CDR2 SMNVEV (reference sequence). V was cut by 3 bases and J by 4 bases, with 18 bases left in between. The CDR3 length is 16 residues. CDR3 sequence (DNA): TGTGCCAGCAGTTTTCCCGATCGAACAGGAGCCACTGAAGCTTTCTTT. It is translated as CASSFPDRTGATEAFF.

The chain joins TRBV6-5 to TRBJ2-3; TRBD1 might be the D (5 bases). Deletions cut 7 bases from V and 2 bases from J, with 16 bases between. CDR1 is MNHEY, CDR2 SVGAGI, per germline. The CDR3 consists of 15 residues. CDR3 sequence (DNA): TGTGCCAGCACCAAAGGAGACAGATACACAGATACGCAGTATTTT. It is translated as CASTKGDRYTDTQYF.

The chain joins TRBV19 to TRBJ1-4; 7 bases match TRBD1. J lost 0 bases, V lost 6 bases, and 19 bases had no gene match. The CDR3 totals 20 residues. CDR1 is LNHDA, CDR2 SQIVND, per germline (reference sequence). The CDR3 DNA follows: TGTGCCAGTAGCCGAAAAAGGGGACAGAGGATAAATGCAACTAATGAAAAACTGTTTTTT. Protein: CASSRKRGQRINATNEKLFF. The entire variable domain, with the rest obtained from reference TRBV19 and TRBJ1-4, is as follows: DGGITQSPKYLFRKEGQNVTLSCEQNLNHDAMYWYRQDPGQGLRLIYYSQIVNDFQKGDIAEGYSVSREKKESFPLTVTSAQKNPTAFYLCASSRKRGQRINATNEKLFFGSGTQLSVL.

The J gene is TRBJ2-5, the V gene TRBV5-4; perhaps TRBD1 as D (6 bases). Trimming left V 1 base short and J 11 bases short, with 21 bases between. The CDR3 has 15 residues. Germline CDR1 SGHNT, CDR2 YYREEE (reference sequence). The CDR3 DNA is TGTGCCAGCAGCTTGACTGAGGGGGTTGAGACGAGTCAGTACTTC. It yields the protein CASSLTEGVETSQYF.

The J gene is TRBJ2-7, the V gene TRBV10-2; maybe TRBD1 (6 bases). V lost 3 bases and J 5 bases, leaving 8 bases between the germline ends. The CDR3 contains 12 residues. Germline values: CDR1 WSHSY, CDR2 SAAADI. The CDR3 DNA reads TGCGCCAGCAGTGATGGGGGCCACGAGCAGTACTTC. Amino acids: CASSDGGHEQYF.

The V gene is TRBV11-1, the J gene TRBJ1-2, with 9 bases lining up with TRBD1. Per the germline V gene, CDR1 is SGHAT and CDR2 is FQDESV (reference sequence). The trim removed 5 bases at V and 8 bases at J, leaving 9 bases unmatched. The CDR3 spans 14 residues. The CDR3 here is CASSPRQGDGGYTF. The CDR3 DNA reads TGTGCCAGCAGCCCACGACAGGGGGATGGGGGCTACACCTTC. The variable domain in full, with the rest retrieved from reference TRBV11-1 and TRBJ1-2, is EAEVAQSPRYKITEKSQAVAFWCDPISGHATLYWYRQILGQGPELLVQFQDESVVDDSQLPKDRFSAERLKGVDSTLKIQPAELGDSAMYLCASSPRQGDGGYTFGSGTRLTVV.

With respect to this clone: Different DNA sequences within this sample yield the same CDR3. The V and J genes are TRBV9 and TRBJ2-7; 9 bases match TRBD1. Per germline, CDR1 SGDLS and CDR2 YYNGEE. The trim removed 3 bases at V and 2 bases at J, leaving 3 bases unmatched. This CDR3 has 14 amino acids. CDR3 loop: CASSARDRAYEQYF. The CDR3 DNA follows: TGTGCCAGCAGCGCCCGGGACAGGGCCTACGAGCAGTACTTC.